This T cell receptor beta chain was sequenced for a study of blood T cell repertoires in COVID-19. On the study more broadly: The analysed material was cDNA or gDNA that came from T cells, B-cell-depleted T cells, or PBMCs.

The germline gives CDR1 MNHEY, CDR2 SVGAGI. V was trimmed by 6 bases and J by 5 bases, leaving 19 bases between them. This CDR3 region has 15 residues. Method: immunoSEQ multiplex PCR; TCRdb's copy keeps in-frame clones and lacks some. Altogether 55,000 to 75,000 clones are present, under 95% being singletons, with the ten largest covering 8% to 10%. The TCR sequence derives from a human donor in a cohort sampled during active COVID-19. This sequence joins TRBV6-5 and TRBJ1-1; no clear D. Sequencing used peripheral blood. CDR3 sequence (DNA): TGTGCCAGCAGGATAGACGGGAACGGATGGACTGAAGCTTTCTTT. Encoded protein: CASRIDGNGWTEAFF.